This T cell receptor beta chain was sequenced during a study of T cells in Graves' hyperthyroidism and ophthalmopathy. Broader study findings: Most thyroid clonotypes expanded above 0.001 appeared in blood too. Model predictions of ophthalmopathy came a median approximately 6.5 months before onset.

Researchers took RNA transcripts and amplified the TCR beta CDR3 regions from them. Using the HTBI primer set, a first-round RT-PCR was run on the TCR CDR3. TCRdb recomputed calls from the multiplex PCR reads with MiXCR, one row per CDR3 protein. The repertoire has roughly 800,000 distinct CDR3 sequences, 38% of them found once; the top ten carry about 8.9%. The study based diagnoses on clinical symptoms, serum thyroxine and TRAb, thyroid ultrasound and orbital computed tomography. Concerning this clonotype itself: Its antigen is unknown.

CDR3 size: 16 residues. CDR1 is LNHDA and CDR2 is SQIVND in the germline V gene (reference sequence). Trimming cost V 9 bases and J 1 base, with 16 bases left between them. The source is a man younger than 30 with Graves' hyperthyroidism. Sample: blood. The chain carries TRBV19 and TRBJ1-6, with D perhaps matching TRBD1 (5 bases). Written as DNA, the CDR3 is TGTGCCAGCCTAAAGACCGGGGGGTCCTATAATTCACCCCTCCACTTT. It encodes CASLKTGGSYNSPLHF. The variable domain in full, completed from reference TRBV19 and TRBJ1-6, reads DGGITQSPKYLFRKEGQNVTLSCEQNLNHDAMYWYRQDPGQGLRLIYYSQIVNDFQKGDIAEGYSVSREKKESFPLTVTSAQKNPTAFYLCASLKTGGSYNSPLHFGNGTRLTVT.